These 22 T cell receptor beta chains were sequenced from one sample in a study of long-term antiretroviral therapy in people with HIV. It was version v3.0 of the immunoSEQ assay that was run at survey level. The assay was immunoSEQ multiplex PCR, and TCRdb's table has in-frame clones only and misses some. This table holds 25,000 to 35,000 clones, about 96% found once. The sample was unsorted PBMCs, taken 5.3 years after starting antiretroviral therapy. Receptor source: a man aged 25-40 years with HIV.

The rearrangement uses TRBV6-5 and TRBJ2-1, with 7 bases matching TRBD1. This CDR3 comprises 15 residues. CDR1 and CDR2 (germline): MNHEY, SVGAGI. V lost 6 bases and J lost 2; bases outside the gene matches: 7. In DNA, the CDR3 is TGTGCCAGCAGCCGCCGGGACAGAACCTACAATGAGCAGTTCTTC. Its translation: CASSRRDRTYNEQFF.

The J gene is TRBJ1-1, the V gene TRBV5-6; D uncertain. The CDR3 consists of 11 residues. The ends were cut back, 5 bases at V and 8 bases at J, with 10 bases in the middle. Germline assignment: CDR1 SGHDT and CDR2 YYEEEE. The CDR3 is CASSFGVEAFF. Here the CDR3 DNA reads TGTGCCAGCAGTTTTGGAGTCGAAGCTTTCTTT.

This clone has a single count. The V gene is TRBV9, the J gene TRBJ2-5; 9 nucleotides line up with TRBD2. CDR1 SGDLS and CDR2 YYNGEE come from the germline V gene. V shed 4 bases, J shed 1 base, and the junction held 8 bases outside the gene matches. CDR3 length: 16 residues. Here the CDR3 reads CASSFRLAEPQETQYF. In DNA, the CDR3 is TGTGCCAGCAGCTTCCGACTAGCGGAGCCCCAAGAGACCCAGTACTTC.

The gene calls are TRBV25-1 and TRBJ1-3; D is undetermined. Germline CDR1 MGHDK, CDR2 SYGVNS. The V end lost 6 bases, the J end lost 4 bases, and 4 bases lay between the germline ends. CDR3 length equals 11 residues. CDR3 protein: CASSQGNTIYF. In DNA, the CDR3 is TGTGCCAGCAGCCAAGGAAACACCATATATTTT.

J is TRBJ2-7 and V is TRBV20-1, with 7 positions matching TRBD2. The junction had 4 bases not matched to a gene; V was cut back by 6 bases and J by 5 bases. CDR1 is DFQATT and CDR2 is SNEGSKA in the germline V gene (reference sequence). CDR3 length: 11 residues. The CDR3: CSAGGSDEQYF. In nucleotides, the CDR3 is TGCAGTGCCGGGGGGTCGGACGAGCAGTACTTC.

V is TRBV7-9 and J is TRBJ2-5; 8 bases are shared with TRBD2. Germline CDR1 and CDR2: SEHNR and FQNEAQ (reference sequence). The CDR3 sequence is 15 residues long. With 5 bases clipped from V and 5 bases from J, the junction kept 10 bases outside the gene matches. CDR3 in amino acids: CASSITSGGRETQYF. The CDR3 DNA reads TGTGCCAGCAGCATAACTAGCGGTGGCCGGGAGACCCAGTACTTC.

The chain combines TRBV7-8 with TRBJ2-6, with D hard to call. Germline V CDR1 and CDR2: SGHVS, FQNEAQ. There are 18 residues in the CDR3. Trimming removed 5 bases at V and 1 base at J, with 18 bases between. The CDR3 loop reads CASSTRTVGASGANVLTF. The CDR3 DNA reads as TGTGCCAGCAGCACCCGGACGGTGGGTGCATCTGGGGCCAACGTCCTGACTTTC.

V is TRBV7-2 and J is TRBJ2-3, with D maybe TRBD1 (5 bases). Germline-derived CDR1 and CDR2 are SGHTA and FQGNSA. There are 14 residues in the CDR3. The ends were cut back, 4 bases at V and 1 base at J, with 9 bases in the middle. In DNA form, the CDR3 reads TGTGCCAGCAGCTGGGCAGGGCGCACAGATACGCAGTATTTT. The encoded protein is CASSWAGRTDTQYF.

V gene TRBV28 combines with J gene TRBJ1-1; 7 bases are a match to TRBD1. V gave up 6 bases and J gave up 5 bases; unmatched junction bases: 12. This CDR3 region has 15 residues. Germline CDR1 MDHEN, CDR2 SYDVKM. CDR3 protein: CASRPHRQGGTEAFF. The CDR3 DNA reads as TGTGCCAGCAGACCCCACCGACAGGGCGGGACTGAAGCTTTCTTT.

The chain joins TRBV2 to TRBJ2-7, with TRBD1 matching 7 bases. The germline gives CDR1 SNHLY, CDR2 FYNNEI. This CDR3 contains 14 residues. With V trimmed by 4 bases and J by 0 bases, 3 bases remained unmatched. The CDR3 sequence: CASSVQGSSYEQYF. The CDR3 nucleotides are TGTGCCAGCAGTGTACAGGGGAGCTCCTACGAGCAGTACTTC.

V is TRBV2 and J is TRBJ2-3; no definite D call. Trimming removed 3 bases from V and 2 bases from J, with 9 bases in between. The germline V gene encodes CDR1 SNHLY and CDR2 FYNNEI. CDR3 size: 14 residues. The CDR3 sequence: CASSERLITDTQYF. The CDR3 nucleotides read TGTGCCAGCAGTGAGAGACTGATCACAGATACGCAGTATTTT.

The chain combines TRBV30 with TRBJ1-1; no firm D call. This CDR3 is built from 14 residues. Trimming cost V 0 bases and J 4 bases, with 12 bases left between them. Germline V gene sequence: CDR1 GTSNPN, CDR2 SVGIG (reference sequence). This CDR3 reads CAWSVPGEFTEAFF. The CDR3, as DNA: TGTGCCTGGAGTGTACCTGGGGAATTCACTGAAGCTTTCTTT.

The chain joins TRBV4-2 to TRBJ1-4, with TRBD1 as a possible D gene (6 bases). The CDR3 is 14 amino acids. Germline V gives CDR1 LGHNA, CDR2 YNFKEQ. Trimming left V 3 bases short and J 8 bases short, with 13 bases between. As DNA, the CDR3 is TGTGCCAGCAGCCATGCAGGACAGCGGGAAAAACTGTTTTTT. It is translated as CASSHAGQREKLFF.

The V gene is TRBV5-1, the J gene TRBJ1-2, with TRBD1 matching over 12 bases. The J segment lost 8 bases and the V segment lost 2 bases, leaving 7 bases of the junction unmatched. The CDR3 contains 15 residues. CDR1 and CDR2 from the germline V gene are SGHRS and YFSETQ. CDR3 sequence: CASSFGGQGAEGYTF. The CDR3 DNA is TGCGCCAGCAGCTTCGGGGGACAGGGGGCTGAGGGCTACACCTTC.

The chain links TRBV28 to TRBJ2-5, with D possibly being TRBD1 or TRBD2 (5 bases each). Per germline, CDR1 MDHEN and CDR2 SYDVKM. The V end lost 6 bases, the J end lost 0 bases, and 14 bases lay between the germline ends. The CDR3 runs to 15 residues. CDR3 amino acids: CASRLPGPDQETQYF. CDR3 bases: TGTGCCAGCAGACTTCCGGGACCAGACCAAGAGACCCAGTACTTC.

The CDR3 coding sequence is TGTGCCAGCAGATCTGCCGGCGAGGGTGGCTACACTGAAGCTTTCTTT. Translation gives CASRSAGEGGYTEAFF. This chain connects TRBV5-6 to TRBJ1-1; D is undetermined. The CDR3 has 16 amino acids. Germline V CDR1 and CDR2: SGHDT, YYEEEE. V was clipped by 5 bases and J by 3 bases, with 20 bases between them.

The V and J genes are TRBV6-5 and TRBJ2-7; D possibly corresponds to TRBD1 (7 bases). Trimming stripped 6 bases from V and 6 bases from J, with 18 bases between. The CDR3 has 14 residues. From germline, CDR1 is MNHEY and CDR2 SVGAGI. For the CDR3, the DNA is TGTGCCAGCAGACGACAGGGAGGTAGGGCCGAGCAGTACTTC. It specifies CASRRQGGRAEQYF.

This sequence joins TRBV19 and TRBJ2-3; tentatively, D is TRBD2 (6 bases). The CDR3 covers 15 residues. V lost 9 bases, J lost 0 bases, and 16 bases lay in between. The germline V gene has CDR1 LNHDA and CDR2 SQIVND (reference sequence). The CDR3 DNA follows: TGTGCCAGCGGAACGGACTACGTCAGCACAGATACGCAGTATTTT. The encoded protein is CASGTDYVSTDTQYF.

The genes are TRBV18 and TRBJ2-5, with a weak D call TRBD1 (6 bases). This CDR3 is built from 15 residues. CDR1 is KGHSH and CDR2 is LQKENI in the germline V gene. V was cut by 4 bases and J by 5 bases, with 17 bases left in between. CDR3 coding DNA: TGTGCCAGCTCACAACGGACAGCGCTCGGGGAGACCCAGTACTTC. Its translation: CASSQRTALGETQYF.

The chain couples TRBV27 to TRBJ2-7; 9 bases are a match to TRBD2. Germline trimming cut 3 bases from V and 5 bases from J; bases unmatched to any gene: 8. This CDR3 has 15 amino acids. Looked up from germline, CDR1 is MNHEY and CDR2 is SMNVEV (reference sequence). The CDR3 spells CASSFVASGADEQYF. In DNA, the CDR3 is TGTGCCAGCAGTTTTGTGGCTAGCGGGGCCGACGAGCAGTACTTC.

CDR3 nucleotide sequence: TGTGCCAGCAGCTTGACAGGGTCGGCCGGGGAGCTGTTTTTT. It specifies CASSLTGSAGELFF. The genes are TRBV7-9 and TRBJ2-2, with TRBD1 matching over 7 bases. The CDR3 consists of 14 residues. Germline CDR1 SEHNR, CDR2 FQNEAQ (reference sequence). The J segment lost 6 bases and the V segment lost 3 bases, leaving 4 bases of the junction unmatched.

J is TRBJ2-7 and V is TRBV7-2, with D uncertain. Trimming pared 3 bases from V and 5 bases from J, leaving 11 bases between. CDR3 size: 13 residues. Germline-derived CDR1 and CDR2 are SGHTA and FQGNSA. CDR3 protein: CASSFGPGDEQYF. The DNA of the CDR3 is TGTGCCAGCAGCTTCGGACCCGGCGACGAGCAGTACTTC.